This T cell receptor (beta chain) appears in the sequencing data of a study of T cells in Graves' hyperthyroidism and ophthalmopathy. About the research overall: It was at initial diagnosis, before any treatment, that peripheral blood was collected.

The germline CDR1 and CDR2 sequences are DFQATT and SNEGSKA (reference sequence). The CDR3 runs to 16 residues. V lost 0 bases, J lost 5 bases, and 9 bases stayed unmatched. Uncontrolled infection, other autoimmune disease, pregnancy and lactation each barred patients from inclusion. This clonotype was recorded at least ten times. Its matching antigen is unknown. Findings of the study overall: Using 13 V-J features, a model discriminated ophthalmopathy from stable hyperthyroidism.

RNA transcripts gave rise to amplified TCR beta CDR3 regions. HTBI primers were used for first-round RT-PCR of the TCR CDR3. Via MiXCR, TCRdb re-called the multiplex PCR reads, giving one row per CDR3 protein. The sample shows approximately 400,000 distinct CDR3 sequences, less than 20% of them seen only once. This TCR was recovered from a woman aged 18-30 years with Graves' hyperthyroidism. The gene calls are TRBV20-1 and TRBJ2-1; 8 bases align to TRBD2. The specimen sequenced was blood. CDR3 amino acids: CSARDGRGASNNEQFF. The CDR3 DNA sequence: TGCAGTGCTAGAGATGGGCGGGGGGCTTCAAACAATGAGCAGTTCTTC.